This T cell receptor beta chain stems from a study of T cell repertoires and Cas9 in healthy adults. Study-level information: SpCas9-reactive CD4 and CD8 T cells were characterized for potency, cytotoxicity and lineage.

Some clones are missing from TCRdb's copy, which holds only in-frame ones; the method was immunoSEQ multiplex PCR. The table lists tens of thousands of clones, 85% to 95% of them singletons, with approximately 0.8% in the top ten. V shed 3 bases and J shed 13 bases, with 16 bases lying between them. This CDR3 has 14 residues. CDR1 MGHRA and CDR2 YSYEKL come from the germline V gene. The chain couples TRBV4-1 to TRBJ1-6; weak D call: TRBD1 (5 bases). This TCR derives from a human donor in good health. The specimen was CD4+ effector T cells (CD127+, CD25-, CD137-, CD154-) from PBMCs; culture status not recorded. The CDR3: CASSQTQGSGPLHF. In DNA form, the CDR3 reads TGCGCCAGCAGCCAGACTCAGGGTTCGGGTCCCCTCCACTTT.